This TCR beta chain was observed in a study of CD8 T cells in ankylosing spondylitis. Findings and caveats of the study: Clones linked to disease were reported to show significant enrichment in matched ankylosing spondylitis synovial fluid. A CD8+ phenotype characterized the disease-linked clones, which were relatively rare in peripheral blood.

CDR1 and CDR2 (germline): SGHRS, YFSETQ. Trimming shortened V by 2 bases and J by 4 bases, and 9 bases separated the two germline ends. This CDR3 region has 13 residues. Only a few counts were recorded for this clonotype. The target antigen is unknown. TCRdb ran MiXCR on the 5' RACE reads and lists one entry per CDR3 protein. The data contain around 100,000 distinct CDR3 sequences, under 30% of them singletons. V usage is TRBV5-1 and J usage is TRBJ1-2, with D perhaps matching TRBD1 (6 bases). The TCR originated in a male donor with ankylosing spondylitis. The sequenced material came from synovial fluid, either unsorted or a sorted T cell fraction (not recorded which). This CDR3 is CASSFGGSYGYTF. The DNA for the CDR3 is TGCGCCAGCAGCTTTGGGGGCAGCTATGGCTACACCTTC.